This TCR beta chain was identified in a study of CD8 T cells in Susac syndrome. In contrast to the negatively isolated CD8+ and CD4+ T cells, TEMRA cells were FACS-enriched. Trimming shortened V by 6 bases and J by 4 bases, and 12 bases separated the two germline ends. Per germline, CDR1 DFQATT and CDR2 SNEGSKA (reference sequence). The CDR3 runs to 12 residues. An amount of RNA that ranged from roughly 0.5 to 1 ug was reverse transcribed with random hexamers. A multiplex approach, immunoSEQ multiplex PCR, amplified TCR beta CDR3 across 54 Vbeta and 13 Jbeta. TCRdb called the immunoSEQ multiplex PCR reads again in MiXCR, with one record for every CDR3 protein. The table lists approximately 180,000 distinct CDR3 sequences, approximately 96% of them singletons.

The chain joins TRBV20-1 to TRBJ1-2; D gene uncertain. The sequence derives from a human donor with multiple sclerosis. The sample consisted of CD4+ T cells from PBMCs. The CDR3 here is CSAETGFYGYTF. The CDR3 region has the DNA TGCAGTGCGGAGACGGGGTTCTATGGCTACACCTTC.